A selection of T cell receptor beta chains follows, all from one sample in a study of PD-L1 blockade in urothelial cancer. Sequenced by immunoSEQ multiplex PCR; TCRdb stores in-frame clones only, minus some. The data contain about 22,000 clones, under 95% of them singletons. The source was PBMCs, collected around atezolizumab (anti-PD-L1) treatment. These receptors all stem from a woman in her fifties or sixties with urothelial cancer. The CDR3 runs from the conserved cysteine through the conserved F or W. The D gene is left open where the match is weak. Size tells how often a clone was seen (once, few, many) or the class of an expanded clone, and some rows leave it out.

v_call: TRBV9
j_call: TRBJ2-1
d_call: NA
clone_size: NA
cdr3_aa: CASSVDTRPFNNEQFF
cdr3_nt: TGTGCCAGCAGCGTAGACACCCGCCCCTTCAACAATGAGCAGTTCTTC

v_call: TRBV5-4
j_call: TRBJ2-1
d_call: TRBD2
clone_size: once
cdr3_aa: CASRGTSGGTNEQFF
cdr3_nt: TGTGCCAGCAGGGGGACTAGCGGGGGGACAAATGAGCAGTTCTTC

v_call: TRBV7-2
j_call: TRBJ2-3
d_call: TRBD2
clone_size: NA
cdr3_aa: CASSSSGRNYNTQYF
cdr3_nt: TGTGCCAGCAGCTCTAGCGGGAGAAACTATAATACGCAGTATTTT

v_call: TRBV19
j_call: TRBJ2-1
d_call: NA
clone_size: NA
cdr3_aa: CASSATGRGEQFF
cdr3_nt: TGTGCCAGTAGTGCAACAGGGAGGGGTGAGCAGTTCTTC

v_call: TRBV7-9
j_call: TRBJ2-2
d_call: NA
clone_size: NA
cdr3_aa: CASSFYRDFNTGELFF
cdr3_nt: TGTGCCAGCAGCTTTTACCGGGACTTCAACACCGGGGAGCTGTTTTTT

v_call: TRBV19
j_call: TRBJ2-7
d_call: NA
clone_size: NA
cdr3_aa: CASSIAAISYEQYF
cdr3_nt: TGTGCCAGTAGTATCGCGGCGATTTCCTACGAGCAGTACTTC

v_call: TRBV7-2
j_call: TRBJ2-7
d_call: TRBD1
clone_size: NA
cdr3_aa: CASDDRTGPYEQYF
cdr3_nt: TGTGCCAGCGACGATAGGACAGGCCCCTACGAGCAGTACTTC

v_call: TRBV25-1
j_call: TRBJ1-1
d_call: NA
clone_size: few
cdr3_aa: CASSGGWTEAFF
cdr3_nt: TGTGCCAGCAGTGGCGGGTGGACTGAAGCTTTCTTT

v_call: TRBV9
j_call: TRBJ2-6
d_call: NA
clone_size: once
cdr3_aa: CASSVGGVGANVLTF
cdr3_nt: TGTGCCAGCAGCGTAGGGGGGGTTGGGGCCAACGTCCTGACTTTC

v_call: TRBV18
j_call: TRBJ2-7
d_call: TRBD1
clone_size: NA
cdr3_aa: CASSLGTGGPREQYF
cdr3_nt: TGTGCCAGCTCACTCGGGACAGGGGGGCCTCGGGAGCAGTACTTC

v_call: TRBV7-9
j_call: TRBJ2-7
d_call: NA
clone_size: few
cdr3_aa: CASSPRPYEQYF
cdr3_nt: TGTGCCAGCAGCCCCAGGCCCTACGAGCAGTACTTC

v_call: TRBV13
j_call: TRBJ1-1
d_call: TRBD1
clone_size: NA
cdr3_aa: CASSWDRENTEAFF
cdr3_nt: TGTGCCAGCAGCTGGGACAGGGAGAACACTGAAGCTTTCTTT

v_call: TRBV4-1
j_call: TRBJ2-3
d_call: TRBD2
clone_size: NA
cdr3_aa: CASSQEGRGGSTDTQYF
cdr3_nt: TGCGCCAGCAGCCAAGAAGGTCGGGGGGGGAGCACAGATACGCAGTATTTT

v_call: TRBV29-1
j_call: TRBJ2-3
d_call: TRBD2
clone_size: NA
cdr3_aa: CSVEPLERGLAGVLGTDTQYF
cdr3_nt: TGCAGCGTTGAGCCCCTTGAGCGGGGACTAGCGGGGGTTTTGGGCACAGATACGCAGTATTTT